This T cell receptor (beta chain) was captured in a study of blood T cell repertoires in COVID-19. Study background: Acute-phase and convalescent COVID-19 samples originated in the United States, Italy and Spain. Sources were T cells, B-cell-depleted T cells, or PBMCs; the material itself was cDNA or gDNA.

Trimming shortened V by 6 bases and J by 3 bases, and 8 bases separated the two germline ends. Germline V gene lookup returns CDR1 SNHLY and CDR2 FYNNEI. There are 12 residues in the CDR3. As processed by the authors: The assay estimated nucleated cells by amplifying reference gene primers. The protocol was immunoSEQ multiplex PCR, while the TCRdb copy is restricted to in-frame clones and leaves out a portion. The V and J calls and clone size are taken from that table; D and trimming were inferred from the DNA. The sample holds about 230,000 clones, about 85% seen once. The chain is built from TRBV2 and TRBJ1-2; D is possibly TRBD1 (5 bases). The clonotype was recovered from a man in his forties with acute or convalescent COVID-19. The sequencing sample was made of peripheral blood. CDR3 sequence (DNA): TGTGCCAGCAGCGGGGACTACTATGGCTACACCTTC. This codes for CASSGDYYGYTF.